These 18 T cell receptor beta chains were all obtained from the same sample, sequenced in a study of CD8 T cells in ankylosing spondylitis. TCRdb analysed the 5' RACE reads with MiXCR anew, one entry per CDR3 protein. Of some 240,000 distinct CDR3 sequences in the sample, roughly a quarter were seen once. Source material: blood, either unsorted or a sorted T cell fraction (not recorded which). These receptor sequences come from a male donor with ankylosing spondylitis or in good health (not recorded which).

This chain connects TRBV12-3 or TRBV12-4 to TRBJ2-7, with TRBD2 matching over 13 bases. This CDR3 is built from 15 residues. The ends lost 5 bases at V and 4 bases at J; junction bases unmatched: 5. The CDR3 region is CASSPGTSGVYEQYF. In DNA, the CDR3 is TGTGCCAGCAGTCCAGGGACTAGCGGGGTGTACGAGCAGTACTTC.

This clonotype was seen repeatedly, ten times or more. The gene calls are TRBV29-1 and TRBJ2-5; 7 bases are a match to TRBD1. The V gene end was trimmed by 8 bases and the J gene end by 2 bases; junction bases not matched to a gene: 11. This CDR3 has 14 residues. In germline, CDR1 is SQVTM, CDR2 ANQGSEA. CDR3 nucleotides: TGCAGCACCCCTCCGGGACAGCGACAAGAGACCCAGTACTTC. This translates into CSTPPGQRQETQYF.

This clonotype was counted at least ten times. One end of the junction fails to match germline, which may point to a read error. This chain uses TRBV29-1 with TRBJ1-1; no definite D call. The germline V gene has CDR1 SQVTM and CDR2 ANQGSEA. The CDR3 has 12 residues. This chain's CDR3 is CSVQDLMTEAFF. The CDR3, as DNA: TGCAGCGTTCAAGACCTTATGACTGAAGCTTTCTTT.

This clonotype was detected ten times or more. This chain connects TRBV12-3 or TRBV12-4 to TRBJ1-5; D not resolved. Trimming shortened V by 5 bases and J by 8 bases, and 10 bases separated the two germline ends. CDR3 length: 12 amino acids. In DNA, the CDR3 is TGTGCCAGCAGTACCGGGTTTAAGCCCCAGCATTTT. It is translated as CASSTGFKPQHF.

The chain carries TRBV6-1 and TRBJ2-6, with D perhaps assigned TRBD1 or TRBD2 (6 bases each). CDR1 and CDR2 from the germline V gene are MNHNS and SASEGT. V was trimmed by 5 bases and J by 2 bases, leaving 10 bases between them. This CDR3 is built from 15 residues. CDR3 DNA: TGTGCCAGCAGTCGGGGGACAACTGGGGCCAACGTCCTGACTTTC. This translates into CASSRGTTGANVLTF.

This clonotype was observed a few times. The chain uses TRBV20-1 and TRBJ2-2; D is undetermined. The CDR3 spans 14 residues. Germline assignment: CDR1 DFQATT and CDR2 SNEGSKA (reference sequence). Trimming left V 3 bases short and J 3 bases short, with 11 bases between. CDR3 region: CSASLPSDTGELFF. DNA for the CDR3: TGCAGTGCTAGTTTGCCATCGGACACCGGGGAGCTGTTTTTT.

The chain has TRBV12-3 or TRBV12-4 and TRBJ2-1; D is uncertain. The CDR3 is 15 residues long. V was cut by 1 base and J by 0 bases, with 7 bases left in between. The CDR3 DNA reads as TGTGCCAGCAGTTTAGGGACCTACTCCTACAATGAGCAGTTCTTC. Translating it yields CASSLGTYSYNEQFF.

This clonotype was picked up a small number of times. The CDR3 coding sequence is TGCAGTGCTAGACCTGGTCGGGCCCCTTACACCGGGGAGCTGTTTTTT. Translated: CSARPGRAPYTGELFF. The gene calls are TRBV20-1 and TRBJ2-2; no clear D gene. Germline-derived CDR1 and CDR2 are DFQATT and SNEGSKA (reference sequence). V dropped 2 bases and J dropped 3 bases, with 16 bases sitting between them. The CDR3 extends over 16 amino acids.

V is TRBV2 and J is TRBJ2-5; no definite D call. V was trimmed by 6 bases and J by 2 bases, leaving 16 bases between them. The germline V gene has CDR1 SNHLY and CDR2 FYNNEI. The CDR3 is 15 residues long. CDR3 in DNA: TGTGCCAGCAGCGGGTCCTCCCGGGCACAAGAGACCCAGTACTTC. Its translation: CASSGSSRAQETQYF.

The rearrangement joins TRBV29-1 to TRBJ2-5, with TRBD1 identical over 8 bases. This CDR3 has 13 residues. The germline CDR1 and CDR2 sequences are SQVTM and ANQGSEA. V shed 7 bases, J shed 5 bases, and the junction held 9 bases outside the gene matches. In DNA form, the CDR3 reads TGCAGCGGGATTTCAGGGGGCTGGGAGACCCAGTACTTC. It encodes CSGISGGWETQYF.

The chain couples TRBV2 to TRBJ2-7; 7 bases match TRBD1. Germline-derived CDR1 and CDR2 are SNHLY and FYNNEI. With V trimmed by 8 bases and J by 3 bases, 4 bases remained unmatched. The CDR3 covers 12 residues. The CDR3 here is CASLGQDYEQYF. As DNA, the CDR3 is TGTGCCAGCCTAGGACAGGACTACGAGCAGTACTTC.

This chain joins TRBV19 and TRBJ2-1, with D perhaps matching TRBD1 or TRBD2 (5 bases each). Germline V lookup: CDR1 LNHDA, CDR2 SQIVND (reference sequence). Trimming took 4 bases from V and 0 from J, leaving 13 bases between them. The CDR3 consists of 16 residues. The CDR3 DNA sequence: TGTGCCAGTAGTACCCGGGACGGAAGCTCCTACAATGAGCAGTTCTTC. Its protein product is CASSTRDGSSYNEQFF.

This clonotype was observed at least ten times. The V call is TRBV28, the J call TRBJ2-7; 7 positions match TRBD1. Germline V gene data show CDR1 as MDHEN and CDR2 as SYDVKM. The CDR3 is 14 amino acids. V lost 2 bases and J lost 9; bases outside the gene matches: 10. The CDR3 region has the DNA TGTGCCAGCAGTTTAGGTGACAGGGTTGGAGGGCAGTACTTC. Its translation: CASSLGDRVGGQYF.

This sequence joins TRBV27 and TRBJ1-4; weak D call: TRBD1 (6 bases). Per germline, CDR1 MNHEY and CDR2 SMNVEV (reference sequence). The CDR3 extends over 15 amino acids. The V gene lost 3 bases and the J gene lost 0 bases, with 8 bases spanning the gap. The DNA for the CDR3 is TGTGCCAGCAGTTTTGGACAGTCAACTAATGAAAAACTGTTTTTT. Translation: CASSFGQSTNEKLFF.

In this sample, this clonotype turned up many times. The chain uses TRBV20-1 and TRBJ2-1, with 10 bases matching TRBD2. Germline CDR1 DFQATT, CDR2 SNEGSKA (reference sequence). The junction had 10 bases not matched to a gene; V was cut back by 3 bases and J by 8 bases. The CDR3 spans 15 residues. The CDR3 sequence: CSASLGLAYNHEQFF. CDR3 DNA: TGCAGTGCTAGCCTGGGACTAGCGTATAACCATGAGCAGTTCTTC.

This clonotype was detected only a few times. The chain links TRBV7-9 to TRBJ1-2; D remains ambiguous. Germline loops: CDR1 SEHNR, CDR2 FQNEAQ (reference sequence). V was pared by 4 bases and J by 1 base, with 13 bases between. The CDR3 consists of 15 residues. The CDR3 reads CASSSRLTDNYGYTF. CDR3 DNA sequence: TGTGCCAGCAGCTCAAGACTCACAGATAACTATGGCTACACCTTC. The full variable domain, in which reference TRBV7-9 and TRBJ1-2 provide the parts outside the CDR3, is DTGVSQNPRHKITKRGQNVTFRCDPISEHNRLYWYRQTLGQGPEFLTYFQNEAQLEKSRLLSDRFSAERPKGSFSTLEIQRTEQGDSAMYLCASSSRLTDNYGYTFGSGTRLTVV.

This chain links TRBV12-3 or TRBV12-4 with TRBJ1-1; D may be TRBD1 (5 bases). The ends were cut back, 7 bases at V and 0 bases at J, with 9 bases in the middle. The CDR3 is made up of 13 amino acids. The CDR3 loop reads CASTDSLNTEAFF. The CDR3 DNA follows: TGTGCCAGCACCGACAGCTTGAACACTGAAGCTTTCTTT.

This clonotype was picked up many times. J is TRBJ2-7 and V is TRBV5-4, with unresolved D. Trimming pared 4 bases from V and 6 bases from J, leaving 14 bases between. The V gene's germline CDR1 is SGHNT and CDR2 YYREEE (reference sequence). The CDR3 contains 13 residues. The CDR3 loop reads CASSPSPRGEQYF. Written as DNA, the CDR3 is TGTGCCAGCAGCCCCTCTCCGCGTGGCGAGCAGTACTTC.